This TCR beta chain derives from a study of blood T cells in healthy people across ages (dated by TCRdb to 2013 to 2016). For the wider study: In model experiments, template switching captured about one uniquely barcoded TCR beta cDNA molecule for every two T cells. Using deep sequencing normalized with unique cDNA molecular identifiers, the study measured how TCR beta repertoire diversity changes with age. Four age groups were formed from the donors: young (average roughly 16 years), middle-aged (around 40), aged (about 62) and long-lived (more than 75). To avoid experimental bias, donors of different ages were distributed randomly across sequencing lanes. Two additional independent replicas of 1 million unique cDNA reads from the same blood draw were analyzed for two donors (one aged 18 to 29 and one aged 80 or older). Overall study outcomes, separate from this receptor: There was a strong correlation between observed TCR beta diversity and the percentage of naive T cells measured by flow cytometry. Observed TCR beta diversity per million T cells fell roughly linearly with age, and a significant reduction was already apparent by age around 40. Compared with the aged group, the long-lived group had more naive CD4+ T cells, fewer expanded clones and increased TCR diversity, suggesting age selection. Estimates of total diversity based on one million sequenced T cells were considered lower bounds and underestimates. Because profiling used bulk unsorted PBMCs, naive and antigen-experienced compartments could not be compared conclusively. Because donor CMV infection status was unknown, age-related changes in expanded clonotypes were potentially confounded.

The CDR3 goes from the cysteine to the phenylalanine over 14 residues. Of all the DNA, just the CDR3 is kept, 42 bases in frame from base 1. V drops 10 bases and J drops 4 bases, leaving 19 bases in between. The library was prepared using 5' RACE. Instrument used: Illumina HiSeq 2500. A second roughly 6 to 11 cycle PCR used a sample-barcoded 5' primer and a J-beta primer mix. A template-switch 5' adaptor carrying 12 random nucleotides introduced a unique molecular identifier onto each TCR beta cDNA molecule. Each sample yielded at least 3 million CDR3-containing paired-end reads. First-strand cDNA was synthesized from all RNA with the Mint cDNA synthesis kit, primed by a TRBC-specific oligonucleotide. After uracil-DNA glycosylase treatment, a first 18-cycle PCR used universal primers M1SS and BC2_uni_R on all cDNA. Processing in the source paper ran as follows. Normalization of each sample was performed by random selection of 1 million high-quality reads, each carrying a distinct molecular identifier. Instead of being binned into consensus sequences, reads with shared molecular identifiers were discarded. MiTCR, with a Q25 quality threshold and the strictest error-elimination algorithm, was used for CDR3 identification, clonotype clustering and error correction. A nonparametric unseen species model with Euler transformation was used to estimate a lower bound on total TCR beta diversity. TCRdb ran its own pipeline on the public reads, namely fastp trimming at Q25 and MiXCR clone calling, and kept in-frame beta chains. Entries are consolidated by CDR3 protein sequence, retaining the most common genes and DNA. TCRdb, not the original authors, processed these V and J calls. The sample includes 1.5 million to 2 million distinct CDR3 sequences, with about 30% observed a single time. Together, the top ten hold roughly 8% of the sample.

Systemically healthy Caucasian individuals from Russia, around 39 in total and aged roughly 6 to 95 years, were included as donors. Around 10 milliliters of peripheral blood were collected from each donor into EDTA-treated Vacutainer tubes. Ficoll-Paque density-gradient centrifugation was used to isolate PBMCs, with at least 6.5 million per sample. Total RNA, at least 6 micrograms per sample, was extracted from PBMCs with Trizol reagent. For every donor, an aliquot of PBMCs went through flow cytometry to measure the percentages of naive CD45RAhigh/CD27high T cells. There are a few counts of this clonotype. The target of this receptor is not known. No base-level quality is on record; no much larger clone is a single base apart.

Sequenced sample: blood. The clonotype originates from a woman in her 30s in good health. This chain is built from TRBV12-3 or TRBV12-4 and TRBJ1-2, with no confident D gene call. Here the CDR3 is given as CATAMLSGPYGYTF. The DNA reads TGTGCCACCGCAATGCTGAGTGGTCCCTATGGCTACACCTTC.